This T cell receptor beta chain emerged from a study of beta chain features in type 1 diabetes. Regarding the study as a whole: When cDNA is sequenced, cells with high TCR expression could be over-represented. Moderate yet significant TCRB CDR3 shortening was seen in Type 1 diabetes patients in all four CD4+ subsets. The study notes PCR might favor shorter templates equally in patients and controls.

This clone has more than one count but fewer than ten. What it recognizes is unknown. Every isolated RNA sample was fully reverse transcribed, so sequencing captured expressed TCRB transcripts. Assay: immunoSEQ multiplex PCR; the TCRdb copy retains only in-frame clones and omits some. Among hundreds of thousands of clones, under 20% were seen once, and the ten largest hold around 0.02%. This CDR3 has 12 amino acids. Per germline, CDR1 ENHRY and CDR2 SYGVKD. Trimming cost V 8 bases and J 7 bases, with 12 bases left between them. The receptor was derived from a woman under 30 in good health. The chain has TRBV10-3 and TRBJ2-1; D might be TRBD1 (7 bases). What was sequenced was naive CD4+ T cells from blood. CDR3 protein: CAIQGEANEQFF. The CDR3 region has the DNA TGTGCCATCCAGGGGGAGGCGAATGAGCAGTTCTTC.